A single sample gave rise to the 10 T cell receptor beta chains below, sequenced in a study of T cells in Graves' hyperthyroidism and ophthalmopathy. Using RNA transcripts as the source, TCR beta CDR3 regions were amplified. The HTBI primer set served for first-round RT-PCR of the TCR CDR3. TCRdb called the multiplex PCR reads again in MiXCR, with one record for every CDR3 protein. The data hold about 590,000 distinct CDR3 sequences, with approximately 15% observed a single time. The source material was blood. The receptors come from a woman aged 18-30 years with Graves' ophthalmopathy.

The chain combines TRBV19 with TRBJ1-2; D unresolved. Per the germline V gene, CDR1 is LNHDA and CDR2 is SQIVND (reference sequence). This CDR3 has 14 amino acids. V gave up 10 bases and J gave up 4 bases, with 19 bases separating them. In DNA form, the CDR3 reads TGTGCCACCACGGGTGACTCATTAGGCTATGGCTACACCTTC. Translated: CATTGDSLGYGYTF.

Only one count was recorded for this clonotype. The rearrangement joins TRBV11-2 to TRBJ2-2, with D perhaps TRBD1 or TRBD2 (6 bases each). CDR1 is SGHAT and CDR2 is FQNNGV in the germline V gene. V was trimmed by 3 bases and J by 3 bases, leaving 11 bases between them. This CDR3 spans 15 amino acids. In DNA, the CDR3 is TGTGCCAGCAGCTTGGAGGAGGGGGACACCGGGGAGCTGTTTTTT. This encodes CASSLEEGDTGELFF.

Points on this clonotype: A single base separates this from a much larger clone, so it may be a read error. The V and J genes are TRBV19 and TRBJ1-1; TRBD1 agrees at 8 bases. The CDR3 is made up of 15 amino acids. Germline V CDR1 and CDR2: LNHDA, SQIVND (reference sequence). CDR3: CVSSIVGTGNTEAFF. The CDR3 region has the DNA TGTGTCAGTAGTATAGTCGGGACAGGGAACACTGAAGCTTTCTTT. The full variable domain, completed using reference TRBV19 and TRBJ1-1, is DGGITQSPKYLFRKEGQNVTLSCEQNLNHDAMYWYRQDPGQGLRLIYYSQIVNDFQKGDIAEGYSVSREKKESFPLTVTSAQKNPTAFYLCVSSIVGTGNTEAFFGQGTRLTVV.

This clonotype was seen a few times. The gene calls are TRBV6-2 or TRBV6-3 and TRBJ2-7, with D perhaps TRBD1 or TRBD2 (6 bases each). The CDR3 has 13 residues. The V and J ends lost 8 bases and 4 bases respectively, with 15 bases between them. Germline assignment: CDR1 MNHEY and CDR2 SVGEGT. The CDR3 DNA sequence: TGTGCCAGCGGATTAGGGGGAGGATACGAGCAGTACTTC. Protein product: CASGLGGGYEQYF.

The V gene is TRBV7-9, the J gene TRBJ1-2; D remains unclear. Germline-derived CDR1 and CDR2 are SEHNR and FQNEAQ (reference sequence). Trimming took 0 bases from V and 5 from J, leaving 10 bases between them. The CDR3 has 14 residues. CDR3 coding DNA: TGTGCCAGCAGCTTAGCGAGGGATAGTTATGGCTACACCTTC. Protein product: CASSLARDSYGYTF.

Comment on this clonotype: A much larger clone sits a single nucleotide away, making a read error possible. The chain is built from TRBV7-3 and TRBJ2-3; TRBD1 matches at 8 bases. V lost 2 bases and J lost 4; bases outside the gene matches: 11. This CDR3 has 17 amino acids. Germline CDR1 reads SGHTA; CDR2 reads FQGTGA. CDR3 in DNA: TGTGCCAGCAGCTTAGGCTGGACAGGGTCTAGCGCAGATACGCAGTATTTT. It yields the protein CASSLGWTGSSADTQYF.

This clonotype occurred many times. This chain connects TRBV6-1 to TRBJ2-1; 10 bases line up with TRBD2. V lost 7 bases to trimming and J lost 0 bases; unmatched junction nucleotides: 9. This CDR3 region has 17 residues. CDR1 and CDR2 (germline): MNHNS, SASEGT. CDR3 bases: TGTGCCAGCAACACGGGACTAGCGAGAAGCTCCTACAATGAGCAGTTCTTC. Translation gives CASNTGLARSSYNEQFF.

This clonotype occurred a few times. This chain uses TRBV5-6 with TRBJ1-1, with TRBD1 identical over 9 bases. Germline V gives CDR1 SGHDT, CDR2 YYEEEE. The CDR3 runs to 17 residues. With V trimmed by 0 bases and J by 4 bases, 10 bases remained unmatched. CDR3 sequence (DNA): TGTGCCAGCAGCTTGGCCCTCCAATCGACAGGGGGCACTGAAGCTTTCTTT. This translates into CASSLALQSTGGTEAFF.

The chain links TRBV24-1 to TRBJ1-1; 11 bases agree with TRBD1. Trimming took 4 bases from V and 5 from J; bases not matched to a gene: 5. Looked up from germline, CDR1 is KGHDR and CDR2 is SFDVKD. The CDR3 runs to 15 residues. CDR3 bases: TGTGCCACCAGTGAGGGAGGACAGGGGGCTACTGAAGCTTTCTTT. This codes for CATSEGGQGATEAFF.

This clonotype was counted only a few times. The CDR3 DNA sequence: TGCGCCAGCAGCCAGGACAGGGGGCGGGGGAACACTGAAGCTTTCTTT. This encodes CASSQDRGRGNTEAFF. The V and J genes are TRBV4-1 and TRBJ1-1; 11 positions agree with TRBD1. Germline V lookup: CDR1 MGHRA, CDR2 YSYEKL. The CDR3 covers 16 residues. J gave up 1 base and V 3 bases, and 4 bases lay outside the gene matches.